The text below deals with one TCR beta chain. The run depth of the assay was deep. Sequenced by immunoSEQ multiplex PCR; TCRdb stores in-frame clones only, minus some. The sample has under 2,500,000 clones, approximately 94% seen once. The CDR3 runs to 15 residues. V lost 7 bases, J lost 6 bases, and 19 bases lay in between. Germline V gene data show CDR1 as SEHNR and CDR2 as FQNEAQ (reference sequence). The sample originates from a study of shared clonotypes between healthy human individuals. What was sequenced was naive CD4+ T cells sorted from blood. Stated subset: CD45RA+ positively selected. V and J are TRBV7-9 and TRBJ2-1; D might be TRBD1 or TRBD2, each matching 6 bases. This sequence originates from a man between 18 and 29 years old in good health. CDR3 nucleotide sequence: TGTGCCAGCACCCGAGTAGGGGGGTTCGGCAATGAGCAGTTCTTC. Amino acids: CASTRVGGFGNEQFF.